These T cell receptor beta chains were read from a single sample in a study of radiotherapy plus CTLA-4 blockade in lung cancer. Only in-frame clones appear in the TCRdb table, and some are missing; sequencing was by immunoSEQ multiplex PCR. The repertoire includes fewer than 70,000 clones, approximately 79% of them detected once, and roughly 10% sits in the top ten. The material was peripheral blood, obtained from a patient treated with radiotherapy plus ipilimumab. The receptors originated from a human donor with non-small cell lung cancer who had a complete response to radiotherapy plus ipilimumab. Both conserved end residues are part of each CDR3. Each record gives: V gene, clone size, J gene, D gene, CDR3 DNA, CDR3 protein. D genes are given only for firm matches. Size is stated for part of the rows, as once, few or many counts, or as a class when the clone is expanded.

TRBV27	NA	TRBJ1-5	NA	TGTGCCAGCAGTAGGGACACAGACTACAATCAGCCCCAGCATTTT	CASSRDTDYNQPQHF
TRBV5-8	NA	TRBJ2-5	TRBD1	TGTGCCAGCAGCCGGGACAGATTTCAAGAGACCCAGTACTTC	CASSRDRFQETQYF
TRBV7-6	NA	TRBJ2-3	TRBD2	TGTGCCAGCAGCTTAAGCTCCGGACTAGCGGGCCTTAGCACAGATACGCAGTATTTT	CASSLSSGLAGLSTDTQYF
TRBV7-2	NA	TRBJ2-2	NA	TGTGCCAGCAGCTTAGTGCCCCGAGAGCTGTTTTTT	CASSLVPRELFF
TRBV7-2	NA	TRBJ2-3	NA	TGTGCCAGCAGCCTTTACACAGATACGCAGTATTTT	CASSLYTDTQYF
TRBV25-1	NA	TRBJ1-2	NA	TGTGCCAGCAGCCTCGGGCCTAACTATGGCTACACCTTC	CASSLGPNYGYTF
TRBV27	NA	TRBJ2-5	NA	TGTGCCAGTAGTTTGTGGGGGTCCGAAGAGACCCAGTACTTC	CASSLWGSEETQYF
TRBV19	NA	TRBJ1-2	NA	TGTGCCAGTAGTAATCAGGGGCGCAGCTATGGCTACACCTTC	CASSNQGRSYGYTF
TRBV7-9	NA	TRBJ2-3	NA	TGTGCCAGCAGCTTAGCGGGGTTGAAGTATACGCAGTATTTT	CASSLAGLKYTQYF
TRBV4-1	NA	TRBJ2-1	TRBD2	TGCGCCAGCAGCCAAGATGAGGCGGGGGGGCACAATGAGCAGTTCTTC	CASSQDEAGGHNEQFF
TRBV6-5	NA	TRBJ2-1	NA	TGTGCCAGCACCCCGGCGGGATCCTACAATGAGCAGTTCTTC	CASTPAGSYNEQFF
TRBV5-8	NA	TRBJ2-7	NA	TGTGCCAGCAGCTTGGGGCAGGGGAGATCCCAACCCAGGAACGAGCAGTACTTC	CASSLGQGRSQPRNEQYF
TRBV20-1	NA	TRBJ2-5	NA	TGCAGTGCTAGAAATTCGGAGACCCAGTACTTC	CSARNSETQYF
TRBV5-5	few	TRBJ1-5	NA	TGTGCCAGCAGCTTGGCCCAGACAGAGTTTAATCAGCCCCAGCATTTT	CASSLAQTEFNQPQHF
TRBV5-4	NA	TRBJ1-1	NA	TGTGCCAGCAGCTTCGGACTGAACACTGAAGCTTTCTTT	CASSFGLNTEAFF
TRBV6-5	NA	TRBJ1-1	NA	TGTGCCAGCACTGACTCGGGGGGCGGCGGAGCTTTCTTT	CASTDSGGGGAFF
TRBV5-1	NA	TRBJ2-3	NA	TGCGCCAGCAAAGGTATAGCCCCAGATACGCAGTATTTT	CASKGIAPDTQYF
TRBV11-3	NA	TRBJ2-2	NA	TGTGCCAGCAGCCCGCCCGACACCACCGGGGAGCTGTTTTTT	CASSPPDTTGELFF
TRBV27	NA	TRBJ1-4	TRBD1	TGTGCCAGTACCAAACAGGGGGAAAAACTGTTTTTT	CASTKQGEKLFF
TRBV27	NA	TRBJ1-4	NA	TGTGCCAGCAGACCGGAGCTGTCTGAAAAACTGTTTTTT	CASRPELSEKLFF
TRBV30	NA	TRBJ1-4	NA	TGTGCCTGGAGGCCCCGGGACGGTAATGAAAAACTGTTTTTT	CAWRPRDGNEKLFF
TRBV9	NA	TRBJ1-4	TRBD1	TGTGCCAGCAGCAAAGACAGGGCAACTAATGAAAAACTGTTTTTT	CASSKDRATNEKLFF
TRBV6-1	NA	TRBJ1-6	NA	TGTGCCAGCAGAGCACCGGGACGGACTAATTCACCCCTCCACTTT	CASRAPGRTNSPLHF
TRBV2	NA	TRBJ2-5	TRBD1	TGTGCCACCGGACAGGGAGGAGATTACCTCCAAGAGACCCAGTACTTC	CATGQGGDYLQETQYF
TRBV13	NA	TRBJ2-3	NA	TGTGCCAGCAGCTTATACTTTTCGAGCACAGATACGCAGTATTTT	CASSLYFSSTDTQYF
TRBV27	NA	TRBJ2-7	TRBD1	TGTGCCAGCAGTACACCCTCCGGGACAGGGGGACCCTACGAGCAGTACTTC	CASSTPSGTGGPYEQYF
TRBV18	NA	TRBJ2-3	NA	TGTGCCAGCTCACCTGAGGGGTCCTTCACAGATACGCAGTATTTT	CASSPEGSFTDTQYF
TRBV29-1	NA	TRBJ1-1	TRBD1	TGCAGCGTTGCGGTGGACAGGGGAACTTTCTTT	CSVAVDRGTFF
TRBV7-2	NA	TRBJ1-2	NA	TGTGCCAGCAGTCCCGCAGGGGCCGGGGGCTACACCTTC	CASSPAGAGGYTF
TRBV6-5	NA	TRBJ1-2	NA	TGTGCCAGCAGTCTACTTAACACAGGTGATAGCGGCTACACCTTC	CASSLLNTGDSGYTF
TRBV14	NA	TRBJ2-5	NA	TGTGCCAGCAGCCAAGAGTGGGGGAGAGACGGAGAGACCCAGTACTTC	CASSQEWGRDGETQYF
TRBV5-6	NA	TRBJ2-2	TRBD1	TGTGCCAGCAGCTTGCCCGGGACAGGGGCAAGCACCGGGGAGCTGTTTTTT	CASSLPGTGASTGELFF
TRBV4-3	NA	TRBJ2-3	NA	TGCGCCAGCAGCCCAACGGGACCGAACACCGATACGCAGTATTTT	CASSPTGPNTDTQYF
TRBV18	once	TRBJ1-4	NA	TGTGCCAGCTCACCCCAGGAGGGGACTAATGAAAAACTGTTTTTT	CASSPQEGTNEKLFF
TRBV27	NA	TRBJ2-6	NA	TGTGCCAGCAGTTTATCACTCTCTGGGGCCAACGTCCTGACTTTC	CASSLSLSGANVLTF
TRBV6-1	NA	TRBJ1-2	TRBD1	TGTGCCAGCAGTGGAGGTCTGGGACAGGGAGGTCACTATGGCTACACCTTC	CASSGGLGQGGHYGYTF
TRBV11-2	NA	TRBJ1-3	NA	TGTGCCAGCGAACATCGGAGCCTCGGAAACACCATATATTTT	CASEHRSLGNTIYF
TRBV10-1	once	TRBJ2-3	NA	TGCGCCAGCAGTGAGTCGAGGGGATTAGGAGATACGCAGTATTTT	CASSESRGLGDTQYF
TRBV9	NA	TRBJ2-3	NA	TGTGCCAGCAGCGTAGAGACTTGGAGGTCCACAGATACGCAGTATTTT	CASSVETWRSTDTQYF
TRBV7-2	NA	TRBJ1-2	NA	TGTGCCAGCAGCCCAAACGCCGGGGGATCAAACTATGGCTACACCTTC	CASSPNAGGSNYGYTF
TRBV9	NA	TRBJ2-2	NA	TGTGCCAGCAGCGTAGCGGGATCGGGGGGCGCCGGGGAGCTGTTTTTT	CASSVAGSGGAGELFF
TRBV30	NA	TRBJ1-2	TRBD1	TGTGCCTGGAGTGCCGCACGCGGGACAGGGATACGTGGCTACACCTTC	CAWSAARGTGIRGYTF
TRBV11-3	NA	TRBJ2-3	TRBD2	TGTGCCAGCAGCCCTCTAGCGGGAGGGCCAACAGATACGCAGTATTTT	CASSPLAGGPTDTQYF
TRBV6-5	NA	TRBJ1-4	NA	TGTGCCAGCAGTAGATCCGGGGGGGAACTGTTTTTT	CASSRSGGELFF
TRBV11-3	NA	TRBJ2-5	NA	TGTGCCAGCAGCTTCAGGGGTGAGGTCAACCAAGAGACCCAGTACTTC	CASSFRGEVNQETQYF
TRBV2	few	TRBJ1-2	NA	TGTGCCAGCAGGATGGGGGTTAACTATGGCTACACCTTC	CASRMGVNYGYTF
TRBV19	NA	TRBJ2-6	NA	TGTGCCAGTATCTCAGCGGGCTCTGGGGCCAACGTCCTGACTTTC	CASISAGSGANVLTF
TRBV11-2	once	TRBJ1-2	NA	TGCGCCAGCAGCTCGAGGGGTAGGGGAATTCATGGCTACACCTTC	CASSSRGRGIHGYTF
TRBV10-1	once	TRBJ2-7	NA	TGCGCCAGCAGTGAGGGGGGACCGGGGGGCCACGAGCAGTACTTC	CASSEGGPGGHEQYF
TRBV6-7	NA	TRBJ2-7	NA	TGTGCCAGCAGTTCCACCGACTTATTCCGACAGAGCCAAACCAACTTTTACGAGCAGTACTTC	CASSSTDLFRQSQTNFYEQYF
TRBV7-8	NA	TRBJ2-7	NA	TGTGCCAGCAGCTCATTCAGGGGCCGAGGCTACGAGCAGTACTTC	CASSSFRGRGYEQYF
TRBV28	few	TRBJ1-5	NA	TGTGCCAGCCAGAGAGATAGCAATCAGCCCCAGCATTTT	CASQRDSNQPQHF
TRBV30	NA	TRBJ1-1	NA	TGTGCCTGGAGTACCGGGAAGTTAATGAACACTGAAGCTTTCTTT	CAWSTGKLMNTEAFF
TRBV5-1	NA	TRBJ2-5	NA	TGCGCCAGCAGCTCGACAGGGGAGGGGGAGACCCAGTACTTC	CASSSTGEGETQYF
TRBV7-2	NA	TRBJ1-5	NA	TGTGCCAGCAGCGCCGAAAGGGCGTGGCAGCCCCAGCATTTT	CASSAERAWQPQHF